A selection of T cell receptor beta chains follows, all from one sample in a study of cytomegalovirus exposure and HLA in healthy donors. The method was immunoSEQ multiplex PCR; TCRdb's version includes in-frame clones alone and lacks a portion of them. Among approximately 100,000 clones, roughly 82% were seen once, and the ten largest hold around 2.6%. Sequencing was performed on PBMCs. The receptor set was obtained from a male donor in good health and CMV-seropositive. The CDR3 runs from the conserved cysteine through the conserved F or W. D genes are given only for firm matches. The size of a clone is reported for some rows only, either as once, few or many, or as a class for expanded clones.

J gene: TRBJ2-6; V gene: TRBV28; D gene: TRBD2; clone size: NA; CDR3 protein: CASSILAGFSGANVLTF; CDR3 DNA: TGTGCCAGCAGTATACTAGCGGGATTTTCTGGGGCCAACGTCCTGACTTTC
J gene: TRBJ1-5; V gene: TRBV6-6; D gene: TRBD1; clone size: NA; CDR3 protein: CASGDTDGGQRHF; CDR3 DNA: TGTGCCAGCGGGGATACCGATGGGGGACAGAGGCATTTT
J gene: TRBJ1-5; V gene: TRBV10-3; D gene: TRBD1; clone size: NA; CDR3 protein: CAISGSTGEVNQPQHF; CDR3 DNA: TGTGCCATCAGTGGTTCGACAGGGGAGGTCAATCAGCCCCAGCATTTT
J gene: TRBJ2-1; V gene: TRBV21-1; D gene: NA; clone size: NA; CDR3 protein: CASSPTFSVKNEQFF; CDR3 DNA: TGTGCCAGCAGCCCGACTTTTTCCGTAAAAAATGAGCAGTTCTTC
J gene: TRBJ1-1; V gene: TRBV6-1; D gene: NA; clone size: NA; CDR3 protein: CASIGTSGAFF; CDR3 DNA: TGTGCCAGCATAGGGACAAGCGGAGCTTTCTTT
J gene: TRBJ2-1; V gene: TRBV6-5; D gene: NA; clone size: NA; CDR3 protein: CASSYSQGGNEQFF; CDR3 DNA: TGTGCCAGCAGTTACTCGCAGGGAGGCAATGAGCAGTTCTTC
J gene: TRBJ2-3; V gene: TRBV6-4; D gene: TRBD1; clone size: NA; CDR3 protein: CATSVQGARTDTQYF; CDR3 DNA: TGTGCCACCAGCGTACAGGGGGCCCGCACAGATACGCAGTATTTT
J gene: TRBJ2-1; V gene: TRBV4-3; D gene: TRBD2; clone size: NA; CDR3 protein: CASSQAPTSAWNEQFF; CDR3 DNA: TGCGCCAGCAGCCAAGCTCCCACTAGCGCCTGGAATGAGCAGTTCTTC
J gene: TRBJ1-1; V gene: TRBV15; D gene: TRBD1; clone size: NA; CDR3 protein: CATSRAGTGLGKAFF; CDR3 DNA: TGTGCCACCAGCAGAGCAGGGACAGGTTTGGGAAAAGCTTTCTTT
J gene: TRBJ1-2; V gene: TRBV30; D gene: NA; clone size: NA; CDR3 protein: CAWSRGADYGYTF; CDR3 DNA: TGTGCCTGGAGTCGGGGGGCAGACTATGGCTACACCTTC
J gene: TRBJ1-6; V gene: TRBV28; D gene: TRBD1; clone size: NA; CDR3 protein: CASSRQGQGSPLHF; CDR3 DNA: TGTGCCAGCAGCCGACAGGGACAAGGCTCACCCCTCCACTTT
J gene: TRBJ2-7; V gene: TRBV11-2; D gene: NA; clone size: NA; CDR3 protein: CASSPNQGTSSYEQYF; CDR3 DNA: TGTGCCAGCAGCCCAAACCAGGGGACGTCCTCCTACGAGCAGTACTTC
J gene: TRBJ1-4; V gene: TRBV6-1; D gene: NA; clone size: NA; CDR3 protein: CATRREFDEKLFF; CDR3 DNA: TGTGCCACCCGAAGGGAGTTTGATGAAAAACTGTTTTTT
J gene: TRBJ2-1; V gene: TRBV28; D gene: NA; clone size: NA; CDR3 protein: CASSLATGVSYNEQFF; CDR3 DNA: TGTGCCAGCAGTTTGGCCACGGGGGTCTCCTACAATGAGCAGTTCTTC
J gene: TRBJ2-5; V gene: TRBV11-2; D gene: NA; clone size: NA; CDR3 protein: CASHTGQETQYF; CDR3 DNA: TGTGCCAGCCATACGGGGCAAGAGACCCAGTACTTC
J gene: TRBJ1-5; V gene: TRBV29-1; D gene: TRBD1; clone size: few; CDR3 protein: CSVGTGGIGQPQNF; CDR3 DNA: TGCAGCGTTGGGACAGGGGGTATCGGTCAGCCCCAGAATTTT
J gene: TRBJ1-4; V gene: TRBV5-1; D gene: NA; clone size: NA; CDR3 protein: CASSAVGVTNEKLFF; CDR3 DNA: TGCGCCAGCAGCGCGGTAGGGGTAACTAATGAAAAACTGTTTTTT
J gene: TRBJ2-7; V gene: TRBV4-3; D gene: TRBD1; clone size: NA; CDR3 protein: CASSQTTGGYEQYF; CDR3 DNA: TGCGCCAGCAGCCAAACAACAGGGGGCTACGAGCAGTACTTC
J gene: TRBJ2-3; V gene: TRBV6-4; D gene: TRBD2; clone size: NA; CDR3 protein: CASSQESGASTDTQYF; CDR3 DNA: TGTGCCAGCAGTCAGGAGAGCGGGGCTAGCACAGATACGCAGTATTTT
J gene: TRBJ2-3; V gene: TRBV30; D gene: TRBD1; clone size: NA; CDR3 protein: CAWKTKYRGLPLTDTQYF; CDR3 DNA: TGTGCCTGGAAAACTAAATACAGGGGCCTGCCCCTCACAGATACGCAGTATTTT
J gene: TRBJ2-1; V gene: TRBV27; D gene: NA; clone size: NA; CDR3 protein: CASSLYPGEDEQFF; CDR3 DNA: TGTGCCAGCAGTTTATATCCGGGGGAAGATGAGCAGTTCTTC
J gene: TRBJ2-5; V gene: TRBV28; D gene: NA; clone size: once; CDR3 protein: CASRLQETQYF; CDR3 DNA: TGTGCCAGCAGACTACAAGAGACCCAGTACTTC
J gene: TRBJ2-2; V gene: TRBV6-1; D gene: NA; clone size: NA; CDR3 protein: CASSMGQGNTGELFF; CDR3 DNA: TGTGCCAGCAGTATGGGGCAGGGAAACACCGGGGAGCTGTTTTTT
J gene: TRBJ1-5; V gene: TRBV6-5; D gene: NA; clone size: NA; CDR3 protein: CASSYWRGDQPQHF; CDR3 DNA: TGTGCCAGCAGTTACTGGAGAGGCGATCAGCCCCAGCATTTT
J gene: TRBJ2-7; V gene: TRBV28; D gene: NA; clone size: NA; CDR3 protein: CASNPGHYYEQYF; CDR3 DNA: TGTGCCAGCAACCCGGGACACTACTACGAGCAGTACTTC
J gene: TRBJ2-6; V gene: TRBV28; D gene: NA; clone size: NA; CDR3 protein: CASSPGSGANVLTF; CDR3 DNA: TGTGCCAGCAGCCCAGGGTCTGGGGCCAACGTCCTGACTTTC
J gene: TRBJ2-5; V gene: TRBV5-4; D gene: TRBD2; clone size: NA; CDR3 protein: CASSPRASGGQETQYF; CDR3 DNA: TGTGCCAGCAGCCCGAGGGCTAGCGGGGGGCAAGAGACCCAGTACTTC
J gene: TRBJ2-7; V gene: TRBV6-1; D gene: TRBD1; clone size: NA; CDR3 protein: CASSEGGAGGMYEQYF; CDR3 DNA: TGTGCCAGCAGTGAGGGCGGAGCAGGGGGAATGTACGAGCAGTACTTC
J gene: TRBJ2-7; V gene: TRBV10-3; D gene: NA; clone size: NA; CDR3 protein: CATRGSYEQYF; CDR3 DNA: TGTGCCACAAGGGGTTCCTACGAGCAGTACTTC
J gene: TRBJ1-3; V gene: TRBV28; D gene: NA; clone size: NA; CDR3 protein: CASSFSHVAGTIF; CDR3 DNA: TGTGCCAGCAGTTTTTCACATGTGGCGGGGACTATCTTT
J gene: TRBJ1-2; V gene: TRBV30; D gene: NA; clone size: NA; CDR3 protein: CAWSVSEGVSYGYTF; CDR3 DNA: TGTGCCTGGAGTGTAAGTGAGGGTGTCAGCTATGGCTACACCTTC
J gene: TRBJ1-1; V gene: TRBV27; D gene: NA; clone size: NA; CDR3 protein: CASSFVQGTEAFF; CDR3 DNA: TGTGCCAGCAGTTTTGTACAGGGCACTGAAGCTTTCTTT
J gene: TRBJ2-7; V gene: TRBV18; D gene: NA; clone size: NA; CDR3 protein: CASSPAGPYEQYF; CDR3 DNA: TGTGCCAGCTCACCCGCAGGGCCCTACGAGCAGTACTTC
J gene: TRBJ2-3; V gene: TRBV4-2; D gene: NA; clone size: once; CDR3 protein: CASSLKISGPEPDTQYF; CDR3 DNA: TGTGCCAGCAGCCTTAAAATCAGCGGACCGGAGCCAGATACGCAGTATTTT
J gene: TRBJ1-4; V gene: TRBV5-6; D gene: TRBD1; clone size: NA; CDR3 protein: CASSLGGTGGLKLFF; CDR3 DNA: TGTGCCAGCAGCTTGGGGGGGACAGGGGGCTTGAAACTGTTTTTT
J gene: TRBJ2-7; V gene: TRBV5-1; D gene: TRBD2; clone size: NA; CDR3 protein: CASSLAGSSGSYEQYF; CDR3 DNA: TGCGCCAGCAGCTTGGCCGGGTCTAGCGGCTCCTACGAGCAGTACTTC
J gene: TRBJ2-3; V gene: TRBV9; D gene: TRBD1; clone size: NA; CDR3 protein: CASSVVTGPPDTQYF; CDR3 DNA: TGTGCCAGCAGCGTAGTGACAGGGCCGCCAGATACGCAGTATTTT
J gene: TRBJ2-7; V gene: TRBV7-8; D gene: NA; clone size: NA; CDR3 protein: CASTDPGTTRREQYF; CDR3 DNA: TGTGCCAGCACTGATCCTGGGACAACGAGGCGCGAGCAGTACTTC
J gene: TRBJ2-7; V gene: TRBV5-4; D gene: NA; clone size: NA; CDR3 protein: CASSLDRVDEQYF; CDR3 DNA: TGTGCCAGCAGCTTGGACAGGGTGGACGAGCAGTACTTC
J gene: TRBJ1-2; V gene: TRBV7-8; D gene: NA; clone size: once; CDR3 protein: CASSPNTGLGYGYTF; CDR3 DNA: TGTGCCAGCAGCCCGAACACAGGGCTGGGCTATGGCTACACCTTC
J gene: TRBJ2-7; V gene: TRBV4-3; D gene: NA; clone size: NA; CDR3 protein: CASSQDRGTARYEQYF; CDR3 DNA: TGCGCCAGCAGCCAAGATCGCGGGACGGCCCGCTACGAGCAGTACTTC
J gene: TRBJ1-1; V gene: TRBV7-9; D gene: NA; clone size: once; CDR3 protein: CASSSSRRSPGFF; CDR3 DNA: TGTGCCAGCAGCTCTTCCCGGCGGAGCCCGGGTTTCTTT
J gene: TRBJ2-1; V gene: TRBV14; D gene: TRBD2; clone size: NA; CDR3 protein: CASRQTSGGGSSYNEQFF; CDR3 DNA: TGTGCCAGCAGGCAAACTAGCGGGGGGGGTAGCTCCTACAATGAGCAGTTCTTC
J gene: TRBJ1-2; V gene: TRBV19; D gene: NA; clone size: NA; CDR3 protein: CASSIKEVRVGGYTF; CDR3 DNA: TGTGCCAGTAGTATTAAGGAGGTCCGGGTAGGTGGCTACACCTTC
J gene: TRBJ1-2; V gene: TRBV5-1; D gene: NA; clone size: NA; CDR3 protein: CASRQVADYGYTF; CDR3 DNA: TGCGCCAGCAGGCAGGTAGCGGACTATGGCTACACCTTC
J gene: TRBJ1-3; V gene: TRBV5-1; D gene: NA; clone size: NA; CDR3 protein: CASSLEAGTVSGNTIYF; CDR3 DNA: TGCGCCAGCAGCTTAGAGGCGGGCACGGTCTCTGGAAACACCATATATTTT
J gene: TRBJ2-3; V gene: TRBV4-3; D gene: NA; clone size: NA; CDR3 protein: CASSQVAGQGTDTQYF; CDR3 DNA: TGCGCCAGCAGCCAGGTAGCGGGACAGGGAACAGATACGCAGTATTTT
J gene: TRBJ2-5; V gene: TRBV5-6; D gene: NA; clone size: NA; CDR3 protein: CASSLVAGRAETQYF; CDR3 DNA: TGTGCCAGCAGCTTGGTTGCCGGCAGAGCGGAGACCCAGTACTTC
J gene: TRBJ2-1; V gene: TRBV4-3; D gene: NA; clone size: NA; CDR3 protein: CASSSGTGSYNEQFF; CDR3 DNA: TGCGCCAGCAGCTCTGGGACTGGCTCCTACAATGAGCAGTTCTTC
J gene: TRBJ2-1; V gene: TRBV7-6; D gene: NA; clone size: NA; CDR3 protein: CASSLGLLLYNEQFF; CDR3 DNA: TGTGCCAGCAGCCTGGGACTCCTTCTTTACAATGAGCAGTTCTTC
J gene: TRBJ2-5; V gene: TRBV11-2; D gene: TRBD2; clone size: NA; CDR3 protein: CASSLTSGRSKTQYF; CDR3 DNA: TGTGCCAGCAGCCTAACTAGCGGGAGATCCAAGACCCAGTACTTC
J gene: TRBJ1-4; V gene: TRBV28; D gene: NA; clone size: few; CDR3 protein: CASSLGETGSPTNEKLFF; CDR3 DNA: TGTGCCAGCAGTTTAGGGGAGACAGGCTCCCCAACTAATGAAAAACTGTTTTTT
J gene: TRBJ1-2; V gene: TRBV5-8; D gene: NA; clone size: NA; CDR3 protein: CASSRDTLNYGYTF; CDR3 DNA: TGTGCCAGCAGTCGGGACACCCTTAACTATGGCTACACCTTC
J gene: TRBJ2-7; V gene: TRBV7-2; D gene: TRBD2; clone size: few; CDR3 protein: CASSPRGTSGGACEQYF; CDR3 DNA: TGTGCCAGCAGCCCTAGGGGGACTAGCGGGGGGGCCTGCGAGCAGTACTTC
J gene: TRBJ1-1; V gene: TRBV7-2; D gene: TRBD1; clone size: NA; CDR3 protein: CASSLTPDRRNEAFF; CDR3 DNA: TGTGCCAGCAGCTTAACCCCGGACAGGCGGAATGAAGCTTTCTTT
J gene: TRBJ2-2; V gene: TRBV4-3; D gene: TRBD1; clone size: few; CDR3 protein: CASSQATGTNTGELFF; CDR3 DNA: TGCGCCAGCAGCCAAGCGACAGGGACGAACACCGGGGAGCTGTTTTTT
J gene: TRBJ2-2; V gene: TRBV5-4; D gene: NA; clone size: NA; CDR3 protein: CASSLRVNTGELFF; CDR3 DNA: TGTGCCAGCAGCTTGAGAGTGAACACCGGGGAGCTGTTTTTT
J gene: TRBJ2-7; V gene: TRBV5-4; D gene: TRBD2; clone size: NA; CDR3 protein: CASSLAAGIPYEQYF; CDR3 DNA: TGTGCCAGCAGCTTGGCAGCGGGAATACCCTACGAGCAGTACTTC
J gene: TRBJ2-1; V gene: TRBV14; D gene: TRBD1; clone size: NA; CDR3 protein: CASSQSRGGGWFF; CDR3 DNA: TGTGCCAGCAGCCAATCTCGAGGGGGCGGGTGGTTCTTC